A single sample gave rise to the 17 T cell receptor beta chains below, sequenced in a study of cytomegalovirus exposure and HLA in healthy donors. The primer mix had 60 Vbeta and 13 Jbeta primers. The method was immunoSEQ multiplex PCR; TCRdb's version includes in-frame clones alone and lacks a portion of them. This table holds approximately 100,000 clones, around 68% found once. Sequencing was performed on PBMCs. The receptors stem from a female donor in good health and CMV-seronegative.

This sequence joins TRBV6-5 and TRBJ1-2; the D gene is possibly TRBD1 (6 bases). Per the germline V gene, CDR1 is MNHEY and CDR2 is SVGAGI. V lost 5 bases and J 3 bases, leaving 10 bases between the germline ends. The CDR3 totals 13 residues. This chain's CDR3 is CASSETGDYGYTF. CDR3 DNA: TGTGCCAGCAGTGAGACAGGAGACTATGGCTACACCTTC.

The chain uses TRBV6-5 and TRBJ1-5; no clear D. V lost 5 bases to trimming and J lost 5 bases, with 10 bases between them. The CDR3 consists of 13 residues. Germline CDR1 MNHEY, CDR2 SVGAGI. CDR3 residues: CASSPGSYQPQHF. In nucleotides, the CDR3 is TGTGCCAGCAGTCCCGGGAGTTATCAGCCCCAGCATTTT.

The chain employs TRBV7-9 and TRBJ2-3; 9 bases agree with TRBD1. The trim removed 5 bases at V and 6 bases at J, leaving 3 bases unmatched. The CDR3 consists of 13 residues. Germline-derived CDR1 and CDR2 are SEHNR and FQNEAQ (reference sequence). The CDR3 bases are TGTGCCAGCAGCAGGACAGGGGAGGATACGCAGTATTTT. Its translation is CASSRTGEDTQYF.

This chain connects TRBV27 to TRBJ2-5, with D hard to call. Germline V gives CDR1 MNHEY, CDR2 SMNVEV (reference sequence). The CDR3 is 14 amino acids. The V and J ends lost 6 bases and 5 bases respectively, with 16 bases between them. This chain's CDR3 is CASSFLNHLETQYF. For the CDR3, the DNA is TGTGCCAGCAGCTTCCTTAACCACTTGGAGACCCAGTACTTC.

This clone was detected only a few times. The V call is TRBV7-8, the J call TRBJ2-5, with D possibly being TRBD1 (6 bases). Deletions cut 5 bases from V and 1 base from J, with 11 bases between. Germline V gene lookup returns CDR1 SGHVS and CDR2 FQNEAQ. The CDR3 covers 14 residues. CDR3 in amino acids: CASSLDRLQETQYF. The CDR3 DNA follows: TGTGCCAGCAGCCTAGACAGGCTCCAAGAGACCCAGTACTTC.

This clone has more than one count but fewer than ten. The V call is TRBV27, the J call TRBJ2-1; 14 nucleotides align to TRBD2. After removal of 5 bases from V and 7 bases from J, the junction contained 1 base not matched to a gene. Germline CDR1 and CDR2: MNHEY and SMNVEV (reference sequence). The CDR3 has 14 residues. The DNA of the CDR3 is TGTGCCAGCAGTGGGACTAGCGGGAGAAATGAGCAGTTCTTC. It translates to CASSGTSGRNEQFF.

DNA of the CDR3: TGTGCCAGCAGTTACCCAACGGGATCCTTAAACTACGAGCAGTACTTC. This gives the protein CASSYPTGSLNYEQYF. The chain couples TRBV6-5 to TRBJ2-7; a possible D gene is TRBD2 (5 bases). CDR3 length: 16 amino acids. Germline V gives CDR1 MNHEY, CDR2 SVGAGI. V was cut by 2 bases and J by 3 bases, with 17 bases left in between.

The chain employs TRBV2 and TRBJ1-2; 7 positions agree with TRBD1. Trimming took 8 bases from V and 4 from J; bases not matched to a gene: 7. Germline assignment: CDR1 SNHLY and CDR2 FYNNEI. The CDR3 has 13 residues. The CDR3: CASLAGGLYGYTF. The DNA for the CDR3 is TGTGCCAGCTTGGCAGGGGGTCTCTATGGCTACACCTTC.

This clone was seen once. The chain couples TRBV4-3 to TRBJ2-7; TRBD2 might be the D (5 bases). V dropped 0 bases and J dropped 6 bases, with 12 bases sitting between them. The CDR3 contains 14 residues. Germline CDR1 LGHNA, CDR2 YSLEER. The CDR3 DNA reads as TGCGCCAGCAGCCAAGACGGGGAAGCGAGCGAGCAGTACTTC. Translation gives CASSQDGEASEQYF.

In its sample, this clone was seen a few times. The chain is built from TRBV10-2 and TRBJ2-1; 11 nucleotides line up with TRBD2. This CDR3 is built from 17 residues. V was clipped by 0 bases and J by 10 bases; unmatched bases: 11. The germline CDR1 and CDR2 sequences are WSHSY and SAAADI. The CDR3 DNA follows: TGCGCCAGCAGTGAGTCCCACCTAGCGGGAGGAAGATACGAGCAGTTCTTC. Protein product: CASSESHLAGGRYEQFF.

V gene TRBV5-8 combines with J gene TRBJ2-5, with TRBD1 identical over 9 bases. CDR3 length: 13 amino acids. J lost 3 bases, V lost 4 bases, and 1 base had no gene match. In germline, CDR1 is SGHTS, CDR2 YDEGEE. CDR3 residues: CASSRTGEETQYF. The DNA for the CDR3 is TGTGCCAGCAGCCGGACAGGGGAAGAGACCCAGTACTTC.

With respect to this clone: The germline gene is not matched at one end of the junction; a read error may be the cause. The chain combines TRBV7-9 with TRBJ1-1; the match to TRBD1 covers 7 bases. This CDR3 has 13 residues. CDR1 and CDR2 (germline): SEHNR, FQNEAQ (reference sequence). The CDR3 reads CSSSYDRDTEAFF. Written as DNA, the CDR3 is TGTTCCAGCAGCTACGACAGGGACACTGAAGCTTTCTTT.

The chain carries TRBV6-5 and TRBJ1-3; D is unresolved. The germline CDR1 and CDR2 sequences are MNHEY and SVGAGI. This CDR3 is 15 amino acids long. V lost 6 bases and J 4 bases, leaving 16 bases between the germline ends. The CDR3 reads CASRREELPGNTIYF. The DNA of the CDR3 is TGTGCCAGCAGACGAGAGGAGCTACCGGGAAACACCATATATTTT.

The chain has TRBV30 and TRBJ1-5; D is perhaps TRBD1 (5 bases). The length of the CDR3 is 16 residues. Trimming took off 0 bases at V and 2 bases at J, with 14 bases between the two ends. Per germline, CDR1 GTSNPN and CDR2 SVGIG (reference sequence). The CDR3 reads CAWSVKWGDRNQPQHF. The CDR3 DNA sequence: TGTGCCTGGAGTGTAAAGTGGGGGGATCGCAATCAGCCCCAGCATTTT.

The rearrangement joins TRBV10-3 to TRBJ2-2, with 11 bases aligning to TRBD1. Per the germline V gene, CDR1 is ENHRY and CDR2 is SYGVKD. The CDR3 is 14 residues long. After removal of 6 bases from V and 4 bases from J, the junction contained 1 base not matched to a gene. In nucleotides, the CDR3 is TGTGCCATCAGGGGGACAGGGGGCACCGGGGAGCTGTTTTTT. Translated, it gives CAIRGTGGTGELFF.

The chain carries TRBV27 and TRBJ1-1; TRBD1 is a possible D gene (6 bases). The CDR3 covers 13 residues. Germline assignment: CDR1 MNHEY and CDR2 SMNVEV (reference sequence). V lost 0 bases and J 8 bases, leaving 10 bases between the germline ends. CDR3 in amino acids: CASSLSRGFEAFF. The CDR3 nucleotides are TGTGCCAGCAGTTTATCGAGGGGGTTCGAAGCTTTCTTT.

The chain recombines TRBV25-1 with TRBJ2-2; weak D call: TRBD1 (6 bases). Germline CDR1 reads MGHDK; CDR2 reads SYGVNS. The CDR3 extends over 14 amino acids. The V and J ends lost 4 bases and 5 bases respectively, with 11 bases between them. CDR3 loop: CASSAPRGTGELFF. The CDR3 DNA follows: TGTGCCAGCAGTGCACCAAGGGGGACCGGGGAGCTGTTTTTT.